This TCR beta chain was identified during a study of blood T cell repertoires in COVID-19 (dated by TCRdb to the early 2020s). At the level of the whole study: Samples covering the acute and convalescent phases of COVID-19 were provided by collaborators in the United States, Italy and Spain. The material from the prospective study consisted of cDNA or gDNA derived from T cells, B-cell-depleted T cells, or PBMCs. The dataset comprised deeply sampled blood TCRbeta repertoires from subjects exposed to, actively infected with, or recovered from COVID-19. The repertoires were released in a freely available public database meant as a resource for research on the immune response to SARS-CoV-2. Samples were obtained from the ongoing ImmuneRACE study (first 160 participants) and from some 1,200 subjects provided by 6 global collaborators. Sample metadata almost always included a de-identified subject ID, COVID-19 status, age in years and sex. Where HLA class I and class II types were available, the types were taken from metadata supplied by the sample provider, not from assay-based typing. The paper's findings and limits, for the study overall: How much clinical and demographic metadata was included differed by source and by participant, and the metadata was provided uncurated.

The collaborating institutions used their own protocols to collect whole blood in K2EDTA tubes. For TCRbeta analysis, collaborators shipped samples as frozen whole blood, isolated PBMCs, or DNA extracted from either of those sample types. According to the germline V gene, CDR1 reads SNHLY and CDR2 reads FYNNEI. V lost 5 bases and J lost 5 bases, and the count of bases not matched to a germline gene is 6. CDR3 length: 15 amino acids, cysteine to phenylalanine. Just CDR3 DNA is preserved here, 45 bases in frame from base 1. TCRbeta CDR3 regions were amplified from genomic DNA by means of the immunoSEQ Assay, a bias-controlled multiplex PCR. The original methods were these. Within the assay, amplification of reference gene primers was used to estimate how many nucleated cells each sample contained. To quantify the absolute abundance of each unique TCRbeta CDR3 rearrangement, sequence reads were collapsed and filtered. For each sample, productive Simpson clonality was calculated as the square root of Simpson's diversity index across productive rearrangements. The source is immuneACCESS, and TCRdb retained only in-frame sequences with V and J called. Part of the clones is not carried over; for the studies checked, unresolved V genes explain less than half of this, and the remainder is unexplained. V, J and clone size reflect that table, while D and trimming were determined from the DNA. The sample table shows about 130,000 clones, and less than 90% are seen once. The ten biggest clones cover about 2% of the sample.

As concerns this clone: Its antigen remains undetermined. Base qualities are not provided; no much larger clone lies one nucleotide away.

Sequencing was done on a sample of peripheral blood. The chain is made from TRBV2 and TRBJ1-6; TRBD1 aligns with 7 central bases. The sequence came from a man in his 70s with acute or convalescent COVID-19. The bases are TGTGCCAGCAGTAGACAGGGTTCGAATAATTCACCCCTCCACTTT. The resulting protein is CASSRQGSNNSPLHF.